This T cell receptor beta chain was sequenced during a study of T cells in localized non-small cell lung cancer. Comments on this clone: What it binds is not known.

The CDR3 spans 17 residues. Overall study findings and caveats: Heterogeneity is still possible, as just one tumor region was sequenced. Adjacent uninvolved lung tissue had the highest T cell clonality, exceeding tumor. A median 57 of the top 100 tumor clones appeared in adjacent lung.

Clones were read by immunoSEQ multiplex PCR, and TCRdb kept only the in-frame ones, dropping some. The data hold approximately 3,300 clones, with around 30% observed a single time. The J gene is TRBJ1-1, the V gene TRBV1; the table's D gene call, TRBD1, was not cross checked with the DNA. TRBV1 is listed as a pseudogene. This TCR derives from a male donor aged 60 or over with stage I lung adenocarcinoma. The specimen comprised lung tumor tissue, sampled before any cancer treatment. The CDR3 protein is CASSRGQGAQGNTEAFF. CDR3 nucleotide sequence: TGCGCCAGCAGCCGAGGACAGGGGGCGCAGGGGAACACTGAAGCTTTCTTT.